This record looks at one TCR beta chain sequence and its context. A much bigger clone sits one base away, suggesting this may be a read error. This specimen belongs to a study of tumor-infiltrating lymphocytes in primary liver carcinoma. For the study at large: Patients, male and female, were 30 to 69 years old.

A constant-region primer served to make TCR beta cDNA from about 0.5 ug total RNA. Libraries for TCR beta were built through three nested multiplex PCR rounds, which together made up a slightly modified ARM-PCR procedure. Use of TRBV1-TRBV30 forward primers with a C-beta reverse primer characterized the first two PCR rounds, which lasted around 9 cycles each. TCRdb fed the multiplex PCR reads into MiXCR, producing one record per CDR3 protein. The repertoire holds about 120,000 distinct CDR3 sequences, with nearly 70% as singletons. Co-extracting RNA and DNA was done with about 17-31 mg of unsorted bulk tissue as input. Those patients suffered from chronic HBV infection and were treatment-naive. From germline, CDR1 is SEHNR and CDR2 FQNEAQ (reference sequence). The CDR3 contains 14 residues.

The sequence came from a woman aged 55-69 years with primary liver carcinoma and hepatitis B virus infection. Sequenced: tumor-adjacent normal liver tissue. The chain joins TRBV7-9 to TRBJ2-5, with 8 bases aligning to TRBD1. CDR3 in amino acids: CASSWTGPQEIQYF. The CDR3 DNA sequence: TGTGCCAGCAGCTGGACAGGGCCTCAAGAGATCCAGTACTTC.